This TCR beta chain was captured in a study of T cells in Graves' hyperthyroidism and ophthalmopathy. Diagnosing involved the use of clinical symptoms, serum thyroxine and TRAb, thyroid ultrasound and orbital computed tomography. RNA transcripts yielded amplified TCR beta CDR3 regions. First-round RT-PCR targeting the TCR CDR3 was performed with the HTBI primer set. TCRdb recomputed calls from the multiplex PCR reads with MiXCR, one row per CDR3 protein. The repertoire consists of 150,000 to 200,000 distinct CDR3 sequences, with about 9% occurring once and the leading ten covering roughly 23%. There are 17 residues in the CDR3. CDR1 is SGHKS and CDR2 is YYEKEE in the germline V gene (reference sequence). The V gene end was trimmed by 4 bases and the J gene end by 4 bases; junction bases not matched to a gene: 12.

Material: blood. This chain joins TRBV5-5 and TRBJ2-4; 9 nucleotides match TRBD2. This TCR was recovered from a young woman with Graves' hyperthyroidism that later progressed to Graves' ophthalmopathy. CDR3 bases: TGTGCCAGCAGCCCGCAAAGTAGCGGGGGATCAAAAAACATTCAGTACTTC. Residues: CASSPQSSGGSKNIQYF.